Listed below are T cell receptor beta chains from one sample, sequenced in a study of cytomegalovirus exposure and HLA in healthy donors. The repertoire was sequenced with immunoSEQ multiplex PCR; TCRdb's copy has only in-frame clones and lacks some. The table includes under 150,000 clones, approximately 87% detected once. Sequenced: PBMCs. These receptors were taken from a man between 40 and 49 years old in good health and CMV-seronegative. Both conserved end residues are part of each CDR3. The D gene is left open where the match is weak. Clone size, where shown, is once, few, many, or a class for clones that have expanded.

v_call	clone_size	d_call	j_call	cdr3_aa	cdr3_nt
TRBV18	.	.	TRBJ1-4	CASSPIRATNEKLFF	TGTGCCAGCTCACCAATTAGAGCAACTAATGAAAAACTGTTTTTT
TRBV7-9	.	.	TRBJ1-5	CASSLGDQPQHF	TGTGCCAGCAGCTTAGGCGATCAGCCCCAGCATTTT
TRBV9	few	TRBD2	TRBJ2-3	CASSVAGTRADTQYF	TGTGCCAGCAGCGTAGCCGGGACTAGAGCAGATACGCAGTATTTT
TRBV4-3	.	TRBD1	TRBJ2-7	CASSHRPGQGYEQYF	TGCGCCAGCAGCCATCGCCCGGGACAGGGATACGAGCAGTACTTC
TRBV30	once	TRBD1	TRBJ1-2	CAWSEDRGRGYTF	TGTGCCTGGAGCGAAGACAGGGGGAGAGGCTACACCTTC
TRBV4-3	few	TRBD1	TRBJ2-7	CASSQDWRQGAHEQYF	TGCGCCAGCAGCCAAGATTGGAGACAGGGAGCCCACGAGCAGTACTTC
TRBV7-8	.	.	TRBJ1-1	CASSLADSITEAFF	TGTGCCAGCAGCTTAGCGGACTCCATAACTGAAGCTTTCTTT
TRBV25-1	.	.	TRBJ2-7	CASSGLKLGEGDEQYF	TGTGCCAGCAGTGGGCTAAAATTGGGAGAAGGAGACGAGCAGTACTTC
TRBV7-9	.	TRBD1	TRBJ1-2	CSSSLPNRGNVDGYTF	TGTTCCAGCAGCCTTCCTAACAGGGGGAACGTCGATGGCTACACCTTC
TRBV25-1	.	TRBD1	TRBJ1-6	CASSEWDRGERNSPLHF	TGTGCCAGCAGTGAATGGGACAGGGGCGAAAGGAACTCACCCCTCCACTTT
TRBV5-4	.	TRBD2	TRBJ2-3	CASRREKSTDTQYF	TGTGCCAGCAGGCGGGAGAAAAGCACAGATACGCAGTATTTT
TRBV6-6	.	.	TRBJ2-7	CASSAQLTVGEQYF	TGTGCCAGCAGTGCGCAACTTACAGTTGGCGAGCAGTACTTC
TRBV11-2	.	TRBD2	TRBJ2-7	CASPSGNPAGKNEQYF	TGTGCCAGCCCCTCCGGGAATCCAGCGGGAAAGAACGAGCAGTACTTC
TRBV28	.	.	TRBJ2-2	CASRSVKFPGELFF	TGTGCCAGCAGAAGCGTGAAGTTTCCCGGGGAGCTGTTTTTT
TRBV29-1	.	.	TRBJ2-7	CSVEDQRDEQYF	TGCAGCGTTGAAGATCAGCGGGACGAGCAGTACTTC
TRBV7-2	.	.	TRBJ1-5	CASSFGSGTGDYSNQPQHF	TGTGCCAGCAGCTTTGGTAGCGGGACGGGTGATTATAGCAATCAGCCCCAGCATTTT
TRBV5-1	.	.	TRBJ1-2	CASSPGGIYYGYTF	TGCGCCAGCAGTCCCGGGGGGATATACTATGGCTACACCTTC
TRBV5-1	.	TRBD1	TRBJ2-7	CASSPMGQLEQYF	TGCGCCAGCAGCCCGATGGGACAGCTCGAGCAGTACTTC
TRBV5-4	.	TRBD2	TRBJ2-1	CASTQAGGFPGEQFF	TGTGCCAGCACCCAAGCGGGGGGATTTCCCGGTGAGCAGTTCTTC
TRBV25-1	.	.	TRBJ2-7	CASSDPRGVAYEQYF	TGTGCCAGCAGTGACCCCAGGGGAGTTGCCTACGAGCAGTACTTC
TRBV19	.	.	TRBJ1-5	CASSTQGSEQPQHF	TGTGCCAGTAGTACACAGGGATCAGAACAGCCCCAGCATTTT
TRBV7-9	.	.	TRBJ2-5	CASSFFRNLQETQYF	TGTGCCAGCAGCTTTTTTAGAAATCTCCAAGAGACCCAGTACTTC
TRBV10-3	.	.	TRBJ2-3	CAISANRDWATDTQYF	TGTGCCATCAGTGCTAACAGGGATTGGGCTACAGATACGCAGTATTTT
TRBV6-1	.	TRBD2	TRBJ2-2	CASSGLAGASTGELFF	TGTGCCAGCAGTGGACTAGCGGGAGCCTCGACCGGGGAGCTGTTTTTT
TRBV27	few	TRBD2	TRBJ2-7	CASSLRGGREQYF	TGTGCCAGCAGTCTCCGGGGGGGGCGTGAGCAGTACTTC
TRBV28	.	.	TRBJ2-7	CASNSGTNYEQYF	TGTGCCAGCAACTCCGGGACAAACTACGAGCAGTACTTC
TRBV5-6	.	TRBD1	TRBJ1-1	CASSLGGVGNTKAFF	TGTGCCAGCAGCTTAGGGGGCGTAGGGAACACTAAAGCTTTCTTT
TRBV4-1	.	TRBD2	TRBJ2-7	CASSQGTSGGYEQYF	TGCGCCAGCAGCCAAGGGACTAGCGGGGGCTACGAGCAGTACTTC
TRBV7-9	.	.	TRBJ2-7	CASSNSRPLTYEQYF	TGTGCCAGCAGCAATAGCCGGCCGCTGACCTACGAGCAGTACTTC
TRBV7-2	few	TRBD1	TRBJ1-1	CASSFGQGDTEAFF	TGTGCCAGCAGCTTCGGACAGGGGGACACTGAAGCTTTCTTT
TRBV9	.	.	TRBJ2-3	CASSVGVAASTDTQYF	TGTGCCAGCAGCGTAGGGGTAGCGGCGAGCACAGATACGCAGTATTTT
TRBV18	once	TRBD1	TRBJ1-2	CASSPPGQGSGYTF	TGTGCCAGCTCACCCCCGGGACAGGGGAGCGGCTACACCTTC
TRBV9	.	TRBD2	TRBJ2-1	CASSVDPSGYNEQFF	TGTGCCAGCAGCGTAGATCCTAGCGGCTACAATGAGCAGTTCTTC
TRBV19	.	TRBD1	TRBJ1-4	CASSNRDRNEKLFF	TGTGCCAGTAGTAACCGGGACAGAAATGAAAAACTGTTTTTT
TRBV9	once	TRBD1	TRBJ2-3	CASSPNYRTGGPDTQYF	TGTGCCAGCAGCCCGAATTACCGGACAGGGGGCCCAGATACGCAGTATTTT
TRBV25-1	.	TRBD1	TRBJ2-1	CASSERGDRVTEQFF	TGTGCCAGCAGTGAAAGGGGAGACAGGGTCACTGAGCAGTTCTTC
TRBV7-9	.	.	TRBJ2-7	CASSLTGYEQYF	TGTGCCAGCAGCCTGACAGGCTACGAGCAGTACTTC
TRBV19	.	TRBD2	TRBJ2-1	CASSTGRPNTYNEQFF	TGTGCCAGTAGTACCGGGAGGCCTAACACCTACAATGAGCAGTTCTTC
TRBV2	.	.	TRBJ2-7	CASSGQELYEQYF	TGTGCCAGCAGTGGACAGGAATTGTACGAGCAGTACTTC
TRBV18	.	TRBD2	TRBJ2-1	CASSGDYHNEQFF	TGTGCCAGCTCGGGGGACTACCACAATGAGCAGTTCTTC
TRBV9	.	.	TRBJ1-1	CASSEDTGRTEAFF	TGTGCCAGCAGCGAAGATACAGGGCGGACTGAAGCTTTCTTT
TRBV7-8	.	.	TRBJ2-7	CASRSVSYEQYF	TGTGCCAGCAGATCCGTTTCTTACGAGCAGTACTTC
TRBV4-3	few	.	TRBJ1-1	CASSQYMNTEAFF	TGCGCCAGCAGCCAGTATATGAACACTGAAGCTTTCTTT
TRBV6-6	.	TRBD1	TRBJ1-2	CASRAGTGCGYTF	TGTGCCAGCCGGGCCGGGACAGGGTGTGGCTACACCTTC
TRBV5-4	.	TRBD1	TRBJ1-6	CASSLGGQGLGSPLHF	TGTGCCAGCAGCTTGGGGGGACAGGGATTGGGTTCACCCCTCCACTTT
TRBV7-2	.	.	TRBJ2-7	CASSLGRGSYYEQYF	TGTGCCAGCAGCTTAGGGAGGGGCAGTTACTACGAGCAGTACTTC